The entry below describes one T cell receptor beta chain. Its specificity is not known. After 5'RACE with constant-segment primers, TCR alpha and TCR beta cDNA libraries carrying sample barcodes and UMIs were obtained. Via MiXCR, TCRdb re-called the 5' RACE reads, giving one row per CDR3 protein. This sample carries about 400,000 distinct CDR3 sequences, 20% to 30% of them seen once, and the ten largest clones take around 14%. V dropped 7 bases and J dropped 2; count of bases not matched to a gene: 9. The length of the CDR3 is 15 residues. Germline loops: CDR1 SGDLS, CDR2 YYNGEE. This specimen comes from a study of T-cell memory formation after mild COVID-19. Study at large: The two donors had largely donor-specific TCR clusters. Study-wide results and limits: Mainly in CM and EM were contracting CD4+ clones; CD8+ were in EMRA. The second-wave clones peaking on day 37 were not confirmed as SARS-CoV-2-specific.

The V gene is TRBV9, the J gene TRBJ2-1; 7 bases map to TRBD2. This sequence originates from an adult woman who had mild COVID-19 (a few samples of this study predate the infection). Cell type and time point are not known. Sequenced material: PBMCs or a T cell subset sorted from them (not recorded which). CDR3: CASGWGGSPYNEQFF. The CDR3 bases are TGTGCCAGCGGCTGGGGAGGGAGTCCCTACAATGAGCAGTTCTTC.